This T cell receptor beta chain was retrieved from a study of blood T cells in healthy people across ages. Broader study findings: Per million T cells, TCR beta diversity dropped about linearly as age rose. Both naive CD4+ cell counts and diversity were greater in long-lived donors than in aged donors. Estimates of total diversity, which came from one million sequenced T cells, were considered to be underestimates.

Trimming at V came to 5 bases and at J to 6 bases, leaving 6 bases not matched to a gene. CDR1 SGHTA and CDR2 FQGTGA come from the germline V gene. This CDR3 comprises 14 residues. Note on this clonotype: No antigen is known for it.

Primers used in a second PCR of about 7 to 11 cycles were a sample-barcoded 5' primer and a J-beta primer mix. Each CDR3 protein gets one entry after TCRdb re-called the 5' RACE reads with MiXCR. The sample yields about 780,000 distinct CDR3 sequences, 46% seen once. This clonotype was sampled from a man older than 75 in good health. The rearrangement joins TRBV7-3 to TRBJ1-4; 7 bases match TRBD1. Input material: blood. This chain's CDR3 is CASSLRDSDEKLFF. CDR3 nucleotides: TGTGCCAGCAGCCTAAGGGACAGCGATGAAAAACTGTTTTTT. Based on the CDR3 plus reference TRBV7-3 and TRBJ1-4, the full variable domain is GAGVSQTPSNKVTEKGKYVELRCDPISGHTALYWYRQSLGQGPEFLIYFQGTGAADDSGLPNDRFFAVRPEGSVSTLKIQRTERGDSAVYLCASSLRDSDEKLFFGSGTQLSVL.